A single sample gave rise to the 25 T cell receptor beta chains below, sequenced in a study of human T cells and chemical hapten exposure. Time point denoted: patch test 1, 2 weeks after DPC sensitization. Treatment of the sample: therapeutic diphenylcyclopropenone sensitization with weekly scalp DPC. TCRdb processed the RACE reads anew with MiXCR; each CDR3 protein has one entry. The sample holds roughly 160,000 distinct CDR3 sequences, roughly 14% seen once. The sample in question was whole blood, obtained in connection with sensitization to the hapten diphenylcyclopropenone (DPC). Every receptor here comes from a woman aged 25 to 45 with alopecia areata. Some clones in this sample may be carry-over from other donors' samples.

The rearrangement links TRBV14 to TRBJ2-1; D remains unclear. Germline loops: CDR1 SGHDN, CDR2 FVKESK. Trimming shortened V by 1 base and J by 0 bases, and 7 bases separated the two germline ends. There are 15 residues in the CDR3. In nucleotides, the CDR3 is TGTGCCAGCAGCCAAGGTCCAGTCTCCTACAATGAGCAGTTCTTC. Translation gives CASSQGPVSYNEQFF. Based on the CDR3 plus reference TRBV14 and TRBJ2-1, the full variable domain is EAGVTQFPSHSVIEKGQTVTLRCDPISGHDNLYWYRRVMGKEIKFLLHFVKESKQDESGMPNNRFLAERTGGTYSTLKVQPAELEDSGVYFCASSQGPVSYNEQFFGPGTRLTVL.

This clonotype was counted between two and nine times. The V gene is TRBV20-1, the J gene TRBJ1-1; a weak D match, TRBD1 (5 bases). This CDR3 region has 13 residues. The germline V and J ends were trimmed by 1 base and 1 base, with 7 bases remaining between them. Per germline, CDR1 DFQATT and CDR2 SNEGSKA (reference sequence). In DNA, the CDR3 is TGCAGTGCTAGAGTTGGACAGAACACTGAAGCTTTCTTT. This gives the protein CSARVGQNTEAFF.

The chain couples TRBV6-6 to TRBJ2-5; no definite D call. The CDR3 totals 13 residues. The V gene's germline CDR1 is MNHNY and CDR2 SVGAGI (reference sequence). The V end was cut by 4 bases, the J end by 2 bases, with 8 bases between. The CDR3, as DNA: TGTGCCAGCAGTTCCCCAGGTCAAGAGACCCAGTACTTC. As protein: CASSSPGQETQYF.

This clonotype showed up just a few times. The genes are TRBV7-8 and TRBJ2-6; TRBD1 agrees at 8 bases. V was pared by 2 bases and J by 1 base, with 13 bases of the junction left unmatched. This CDR3 comprises 20 residues. Germline V gives CDR1 SGHVS, CDR2 FQNEAQ. CDR3 in amino acids: CASSLLQWTGSRSGANVLTF. In nucleotides, the CDR3 is TGTGCCAGCAGCTTACTCCAATGGACAGGGAGTCGTTCTGGGGCCAACGTCCTGACTTTC. The complete variable domain, with remaining parts taken from reference TRBV7-8 and TRBJ2-6, reads GAGVSQSPRYKVAKRGQDVALRCDPISGHVSLFWYQQALGQGPEFLTYFQNEAQLDKSGLPSDRFFAERPEGSVSTLKIQRTQQEDSAVYLCASSLLQWTGSRSGANVLTFGAGSRLTVL.

This clonotype was found a few times. The chain carries TRBV11-2 and TRBJ1-2; unclear D gene. The CDR3 sequence is 14 residues long. The V end lost 5 bases, the J end lost 0 bases, and 10 bases lay between the germline ends. Germline loops: CDR1 SGHAT, CDR2 FQNNGV. The DNA of the CDR3 is TGTGCCAGCAGCCTGTTACAGCCTAACTATGGCTACACCTTC. This sequence encodes CASSLLQPNYGYTF. Based on the CDR3 plus reference TRBV11-2 and TRBJ1-2, the full variable domain is EAGVAQSPRYKIIEKRQSVAFWCNPISGHATLYWYQQILGQGPKLLIQFQNNGVVDDSQLPKDRFSAERLKGVDSTLKIQPAKLEDSAVYLCASSLLQPNYGYTFGSGTRLTVV.

The chain joins TRBV28 to TRBJ2-7, with 8 nucleotides matching TRBD1. With V trimmed by 8 bases and J by 3 bases, 12 bases remained unmatched. There are 15 residues in the CDR3. Germline loops: CDR1 MDHEN, CDR2 SYDVKM. CDR3 sequence (DNA): TGTGCCAGCTTCCCAGGACAGGGCAACCTCTACGAGCAGTACTTC. It is translated as CASFPGQGNLYEQYF.

This rearrangement joins TRBV12-2 to TRBJ2-7; TRBD1 is taken as the D call from the table, unchecked against the DNA. TRBV12-2 is a pseudogene. CDR3 size: 16 residues. The CDR3 protein is CASRPRGGHLSYEQYF. CDR3 DNA sequence: TGTGCAAGTCGCCCCCGTGGGGGACATCTCTCCTACGAGCAGTACTTC.

This clonotype was seen only a few times. The chain employs TRBV20-1 and TRBJ2-3; the D gene is possibly TRBD1 (6 bases). Germline V CDR1 and CDR2: DFQATT, SNEGSKA (reference sequence). The CDR3 loop spans 15 amino acids. V lost 0 bases to trimming and J lost 0 bases, with 10 bases between them. Here the CDR3 reads CSAREGASSTDTQYF. The DNA for the CDR3 is TGCAGTGCTAGAGAGGGGGCCTCTAGCACAGATACGCAGTATTTT.

This clonotype occurred many times. The genes are TRBV6-6 and TRBJ1-3; 7 positions match TRBD1. Unmatched junction bases numbered 9, after V lost 6 bases and J lost 4 bases. This CDR3 region has 15 residues. From germline, CDR1 is MNHNY and CDR2 SVGAGI (reference sequence). CDR3 in amino acids: CASSLQGSRGNTIYF. In DNA, the CDR3 is TGTGCCAGCAGCTTACAGGGGTCACGCGGAAACACCATATATTTT.

This clonotype was counted a few times. The V call is TRBV27, the J call TRBJ2-6; no clear D gene. This CDR3 comprises 17 residues. Germline values: CDR1 MNHEY, CDR2 SMNVEV (reference sequence). V was pared by 2 bases and J by 0 bases, with 11 bases between. The CDR3: CASSLVAIASGANVLTF. The CDR3 nucleotides read TGTGCCAGCAGTTTAGTGGCCATCGCCTCTGGGGCCAACGTCCTGACTTTC.

This clonotype has just a few counts. The CDR3 DNA follows: TGTGCCAGCAGCTTAGACCCGCCCCGCTCCTACAATGAGCAGTTCTTC. Protein: CASSLDPPRSYNEQFF. The chain is built from TRBV5-4 and TRBJ2-1, with D uncertain. V was cut by 2 bases and J by 0 bases, with 12 bases left in between. Looked up from germline, CDR1 is SGHNT and CDR2 is YYREEE (reference sequence). CDR3 length: 16 residues.

The chain combines TRBV25-1 with TRBJ2-1; 8 bases match TRBD1. Germline V gene lookup returns CDR1 MGHDK and CDR2 SYGVNS. The CDR3 totals 15 residues. With 4 bases clipped from V and 2 bases from J, the junction kept 4 bases outside the gene matches. Here the CDR3 reads CASSVPGQAYNEQFF. The CDR3, as DNA: TGTGCCAGCAGTGTTCCGGGACAGGCCTACAATGAGCAGTTCTTC.

V and J are TRBV4-1 and TRBJ2-1; 7 positions agree with TRBD1. The CDR3 loop spans 16 amino acids. Germline assignment: CDR1 MGHRA and CDR2 YSYEKL. V lost 5 bases and J lost 0; bases outside the gene matches: 7. The CDR3 loop reads CASSERTGISYNEQFF. The CDR3 DNA follows: TGCGCCAGCAGCGAAAGGACAGGCATCTCCTACAATGAGCAGTTCTTC.

This clonotype was observed at least ten times. The V call is TRBV4-3, the J call TRBJ1-2; 8 bases agree with TRBD1. V lost 5 bases, J lost 7 bases, and 6 bases stayed unmatched. This CDR3 region has 13 residues. CDR1 LGHNA and CDR2 YSLEER come from the germline V gene. CDR3 nucleotide sequence: TGCGCCAGCAGCTCGGACAGGGAGGCTGGCTACACCTTC. This encodes CASSSDREAGYTF.

This clonotype was picked up a small number of times. DNA of the CDR3: TGTGCCAGCAGCTCCCCCCTTCGGAACACTGAAGCTTTCTTT. It codes for CASSSPLRNTEAFF. This chain links TRBV7-2 with TRBJ1-1; D not certain. This CDR3 has 14 amino acids. Germline V gene lookup returns CDR1 SGHTA and CDR2 FQGNSA. V lost 4 bases and J lost 1, with 10 bases in between.

This clonotype was seen once. This chain uses TRBV20-1 with TRBJ1-2; D is possibly TRBD1 (6 bases). CDR1 DFQATT and CDR2 SNEGSKA come from the germline V gene (reference sequence). CDR3 length equals 14 residues. Trimming left V 6 bases short and J 5 bases short, with 19 bases between. CDR3 loop: CSAVRHTGRYGYTF. The DNA for the CDR3 is TGCAGTGCCGTCCGCCATACAGGGAGGTATGGCTACACCTTC.

The table lists this clonotype with a few counts. V is TRBV29-1 and J is TRBJ1-2; 9 bases agree with TRBD1. The CDR3 runs to 12 residues. Germline CDR1 is SQVTM and CDR2 is ANQGSEA. V shed 6 bases, J shed 4 bases, and the junction held 3 bases outside the gene matches. CDR3 region: CSVGQGLYGYTF. The CDR3 nucleotides read TGCAGCGTCGGACAGGGGCTCTATGGCTACACCTTC. Variable domain in full (rest from reference TRBV29-1 and TRBJ1-2): SAVISQKPSRDICQRGTSLTIQCQVDSQVTMMFWYRQQPGQSLTLIATANQGSEATYESGFVIDKFPISRPNLTFSTLTVSNMSPEDSSIYLCSVGQGLYGYTFGSGTRLTVV.

This clonotype has only a few counts. V is TRBV18 and J is TRBJ1-3, with D perhaps matching TRBD1 (5 bases). CDR3 length: 16 residues. V was cut by 3 bases and J by 0 bases, with 12 bases left in between. Per germline, CDR1 KGHSH and CDR2 LQKENI. CDR3 DNA: TGTGCCAGCTCACCCCGGGAGGGGAGCTCTGGAAACACCATATATTTT. This translates into CASSPREGSSGNTIYF.

This rearrangement joins TRBV9 to TRBJ2-1; D may be TRBD1 or TRBD2 (5 bases each). The CDR3 consists of 13 residues. Trimming took off 3 bases at V and 10 bases at J, with 14 bases between the two ends. The germline V gene has CDR1 SGDLS and CDR2 YYNGEE. CDR3 loop: CASSALKGTEQFF. DNA of the CDR3: TGTGCCAGCAGCGCCCTCAAAGGGACCGAGCAGTTCTTC.

V and J are TRBV6-2 or TRBV6-3 and TRBJ2-5, with TRBD1 matching 9 bases. CDR3 length equals 15 residues. V lost 2 bases to trimming and J lost 0 bases; unmatched junction nucleotides: 1. Per germline, CDR1 MNHEY and CDR2 SVGEGT. CDR3 residues: CASSYGDRDQETQYF. DNA for the CDR3: TGTGCCAGCAGTTACGGGGACAGGGACCAAGAGACCCAGTACTTC.

This rearrangement joins TRBV5-1 to TRBJ2-6; 12 nucleotides match TRBD1. This CDR3 comprises 17 residues. Trimming removed 8 bases from V and 0 bases from J; junction bases left unmatched: 6. Germline CDR1 and CDR2: SGHRS and YFSETQ. CDR3 protein: CASNTGQGASGANVLTF. The CDR3 DNA sequence: TGCGCCAGTAACACGGGACAGGGGGCCTCTGGGGCCAACGTCCTGACTTTC.

The chain employs TRBV5-5 and TRBJ2-7, with D perhaps TRBD1 (5 bases). The CDR3 has 12 residues. CDR1 SGHKS and CDR2 YYEKEE come from the germline V gene (reference sequence). Trimming took off 4 bases at V and 6 bases at J, with 11 bases between the two ends. The CDR3 nucleotides are TGTGCCAGCAGCCGCGACAGTGCCGAGCAGTACTTC. This gives the protein CASSRDSAEQYF.

The V and J genes are TRBV7-9 and TRBJ2-1; 10 nucleotides agree with TRBD2. The CDR3 is made up of 16 amino acids. V gave up 5 bases and J gave up 2 bases; unmatched junction bases: 6. The V gene's germline CDR1 is SEHNR and CDR2 FQNEAQ (reference sequence). CDR3 amino acids: CASSGPSGGAYNEQFF. CDR3 bases: TGTGCCAGCAGCGGACCTAGCGGGGGCGCCTACAATGAGCAGTTCTTC.

The rearrangement links TRBV9 to TRBJ2-1, with D possibly being TRBD2 (6 bases). The length of the CDR3 is 17 residues. Germline values: CDR1 SGDLS, CDR2 YYNGEE. V shed 0 bases and J shed 4 bases, with 17 bases lying between them. This CDR3 is CASSVDPLGGVYNEQFF. The CDR3 DNA sequence: TGTGCCAGCAGCGTAGACCCCCTGGGAGGCGTTTACAATGAGCAGTTCTTC.

This CDR3 reads CASSWGGRNNEQFF. The CDR3 DNA sequence: TGTGCCAGCAGCTGGGGCGGGCGGAACAATGAGCAGTTCTTC. V is TRBV7-9 and J is TRBJ2-1; the D gene could be TRBD1 or TRBD2 (5 bases each). The CDR3 spans 14 residues. Per the germline V gene, CDR1 is SEHNR and CDR2 is FQNEAQ (reference sequence). V lost 4 bases and J lost 5, with 12 bases in between.